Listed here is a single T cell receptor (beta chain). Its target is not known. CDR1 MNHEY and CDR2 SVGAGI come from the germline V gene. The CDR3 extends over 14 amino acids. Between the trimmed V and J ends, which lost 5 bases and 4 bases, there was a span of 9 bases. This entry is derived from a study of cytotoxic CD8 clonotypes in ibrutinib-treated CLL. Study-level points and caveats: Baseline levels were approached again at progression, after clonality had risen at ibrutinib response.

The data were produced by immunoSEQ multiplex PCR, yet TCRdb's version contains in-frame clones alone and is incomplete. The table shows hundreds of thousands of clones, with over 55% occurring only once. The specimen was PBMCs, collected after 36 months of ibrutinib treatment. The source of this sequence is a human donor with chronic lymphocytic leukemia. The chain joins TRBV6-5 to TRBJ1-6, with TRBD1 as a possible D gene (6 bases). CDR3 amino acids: CASSPQGYNSPLHF. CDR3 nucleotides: TGTGCCAGCAGTCCCCAGGGGTATAATTCACCCCTCCACTTT.